This T cell receptor (beta chain) was sequenced in a study of blood T cell repertoires in COVID-19. The overall study: Recovered participants had two consecutive negative NP/OP PCR tests, healthcare professional clearance, or symptom resolution. T cells, B-cell-depleted T cells, or PBMCs provided the cDNA or gDNA that served as material. Acute and convalescent COVID-19 specimens originated in the United States, Italy and Spain.

Germline V gene data show CDR1 as ENHRY and CDR2 as SYGVKD. The ends lost 2 bases at V and 9 bases at J; junction bases unmatched: 10. This CDR3 spans 15 amino acids. Per the authors' pipeline: Counts of nucleated cells, estimated from reference gene primer amplification, were obtained. Method: immunoSEQ multiplex PCR; TCRdb's copy keeps in-frame clones and lacks some. The V and J calls and clone size were taken over from that table, and D and trimming were inferred from the DNA. The data contain around 360,000 clones, about 87% of them singletons. This receptor was obtained from a man aged 35-49 years in a cohort exposed to, infected with or recovered from COVID-19 (not recorded which). Sequencing was carried out using PBMCs or T cells enriched from blood (not recorded which). This chain joins TRBV10-3 and TRBJ2-1; 7 nucleotides line up with TRBD2. The CDR3 bases are TGTGCCATCAGTGAGGTTGTGACTAGCAGCGTTGAGCAGTTCTTC. It yields the protein CAISEVVTSSVEQFF.